One sample yielded the 5 T cell receptor beta chains listed below, sequenced in a study of blood T cell repertoires in COVID-19 (dated by TCRdb to 2019 to 2021). The library was prepared using the immunoSEQ multiplex PCR assay. This immuneACCESS table, as held by TCRdb, lists in-frame sequences with V and J called but not all clones. Of the missing ones, under half trace to an unresolved V gene in checked studies; the others have no known cause. The sample records 200,000 to 250,000 clones, 80% of which are singletons. About 7.2% of the sample goes to the ten largest clones. Source material: PBMCs or T cells enriched from blood (not recorded which). These receptors were taken from a woman aged 40 to 50 with acute COVID-19.

Worth noting for this clone: An end of the junction does not agree with germline; a read error may underlie this. The V gene is TRBV7-7, the J gene TRBJ2-3, with 12 bases that match TRBD1. CDR3 length: 17 amino acids. Germline values: CDR1 SSHAT, CDR2 FNYEAQ (reference sequence). The CDR3, as DNA: TGTGCTAGCAGCCCAGGGACAGGGGGCCCGAGGACAGATACGCAGTATTTT. This gives the protein CASSPGTGGPRTDTQYF. Complete variable domain (other parts from reference TRBV7-7 and TRBJ2-3): GAGVSQSPRYKVTKRGQDVTLRCDPISSHATLYWYQQALGQGPEFLTYFNYEAQPDKSGLPSDRFSAERPEGSISTLTIQRTEQRDSAMYRCASSPGTGGPRTDTQYFGPGTRLTVL.

The gene calls are TRBV6-5 and TRBJ1-2, with 7 bases lining up with TRBD1. The CDR3 is 15 residues long. Germline values: CDR1 MNHEY, CDR2 SVGAGI. With V trimmed by 5 bases and J by 8 bases, 14 bases remained unmatched. The DNA of the CDR3 is TGTGCCAGCAGTAAAATGAAGGAAGGGGGCGTCGGCTACACCTTC. This encodes CASSKMKEGGVGYTF.

V and J are TRBV7-6 and TRBJ2-5, with 7 bases identical to TRBD1. J lost 2 bases, V lost 3 bases, and 3 bases had no gene match. Per the germline V gene, CDR1 is SGHVS and CDR2 is FNYEAQ. This CDR3 is built from 14 residues. The CDR3 loop is CASSFRDRQETQYF. DNA for the CDR3: TGTGCCAGCAGCTTCCGGGACAGACAAGAGACCCAGTACTTC.

V is TRBV5-1 and J is TRBJ1-6; D gene ambiguous. Trimming cost V 3 bases and J 8 bases, with 12 bases left between them. The CDR3 length is 14 residues. The germline V gene encodes CDR1 SGHRS and CDR2 YFSETQ. This CDR3 is CASSSRGPDSPLHF. The CDR3 region has the DNA TGCGCCAGCAGCTCCCGGGGTCCGGATTCACCCCTCCACTTT. Looking up the rest from reference TRBV5-1 and TRBJ1-6 gives the full variable domain: KAGVTQTPRYLIKTRGQQVTLSCSPISGHRSVSWYQQTPGQGLQFLFEYFSETQRNKGNFPGRFSGRQFSNSRSEMNVSTLELGDSALYLCASSSRGPDSPLHFGNGTRLTVT.

The V and J genes are TRBV19 and TRBJ1-3, with D hard to call. Germline loops: CDR1 LNHDA, CDR2 SQIVND (reference sequence). This CDR3 has 13 amino acids. The V end was cut by 5 bases, the J end by 0 bases, with 5 bases between. The CDR3 spells CASSPSSGNTIYF. DNA for the CDR3: TGTGCCAGTAGTCCGTCCTCTGGAAACACCATATATTTT. The variable domain in full, with the rest retrieved from reference TRBV19 and TRBJ1-3, is DGGITQSPKYLFRKEGQNVTLSCEQNLNHDAMYWYRQDPGQGLRLIYYSQIVNDFQKGDIAEGYSVSREKKESFPLTVTSAQKNPTAFYLCASSPSSGNTIYFGEGSWLTVV.